This T cell receptor beta chain was profiled in a study of tissue T cells after allogeneic stem cell transplantation. Regarding the study as a whole: Shared clones across patients were few; motif clustering revealed tissue-specific shared signatures. Tissue-detected TCR repertoire was only partly captured by blood and spleen T cells.

V trimming: 5 bases; J trimming: 0 bases; junction bases outside the gene matches: 2. Germline CDR1 and CDR2: SNHLY and FYNGKV (reference sequence). This CDR3 contains 15 residues. A word on this clone: Its antigen is as yet unknown. Mouse gene names apply. The read comes to an end 1 residue before the CDR3 does, leaving the germline J gene to fill in the end.

The table came from immunoSEQ multiplex PCR; TCRdb's copy has only in-frame clones and leaves some out. The repertoire includes more than 7,000 clones, about 50% of them detected once, and roughly 4.9% sits in the top ten. Time point noted: mouse harvest day 7 after allogeneic transplant. Mouse grafts combined 10^7 T-cell-depleted bone marrow cells with 10^6 splenic CD5+ T cells. Tissues came from B6→BALB/c major-mismatch GVHD mice at day 7 or 14. The receptor was isolated from a female BALB/c mouse given C57BL/6 T cells with graft-versus-host disease after an allogeneic hematopoietic cell transplant. The rearrangement joins TRBV3 to TRBJ2-1, with 9 bases lining up with TRBD2. The specimen sequenced was gut tissue. The sequenced part of the CDR3 DNA is TGTGCCAGCAGCCCGGACTGGGGTAACTATGCTGAGCAGTTC. This encodes CASSPDWGNYAEQF. The CDR3 in its entirety is CASSPDWGNYAEQFF.